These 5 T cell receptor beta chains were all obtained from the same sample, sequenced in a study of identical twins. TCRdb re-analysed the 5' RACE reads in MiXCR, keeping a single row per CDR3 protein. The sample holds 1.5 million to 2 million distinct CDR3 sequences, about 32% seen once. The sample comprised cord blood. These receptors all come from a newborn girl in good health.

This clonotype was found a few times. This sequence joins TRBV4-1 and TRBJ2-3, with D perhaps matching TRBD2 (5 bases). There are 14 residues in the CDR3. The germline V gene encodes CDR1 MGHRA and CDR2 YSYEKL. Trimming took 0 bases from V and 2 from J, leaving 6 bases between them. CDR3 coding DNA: TGCGCCAGCAGCCAAGAGACTAACACAGATACGCAGTATTTT. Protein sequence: CASSQETNTDTQYF.

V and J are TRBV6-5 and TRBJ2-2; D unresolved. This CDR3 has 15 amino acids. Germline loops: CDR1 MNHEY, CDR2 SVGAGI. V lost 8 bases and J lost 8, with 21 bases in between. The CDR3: CASRSPTTRAGELFF. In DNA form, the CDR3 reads TGTGCCAGCCGGAGTCCAACCACACGGGCTGGGGAGCTGTTTTTT.

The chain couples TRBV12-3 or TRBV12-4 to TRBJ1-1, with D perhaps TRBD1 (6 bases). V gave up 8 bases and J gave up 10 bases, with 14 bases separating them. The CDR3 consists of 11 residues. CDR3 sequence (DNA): TGTGCCAGCGGCTGGGGGCCTGGAGCTTTCTTT. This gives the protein CASGWGPGAFF.

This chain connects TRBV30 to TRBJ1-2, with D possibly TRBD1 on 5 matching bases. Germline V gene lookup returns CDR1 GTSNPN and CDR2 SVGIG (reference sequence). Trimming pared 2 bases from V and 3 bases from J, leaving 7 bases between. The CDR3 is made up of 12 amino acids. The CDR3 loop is CAWSPGYYGYTF. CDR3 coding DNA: TGTGCCTGGAGTCCAGGGTACTATGGCTACACCTTC.

In DNA, the CDR3 is TGTGCCAGCAGTTTATCCCCGGGACTAGCACTCACAGATACGCAGTATTTT. Encoded protein: CASSLSPGLALTDTQYF. The V call is TRBV27, the J call TRBJ2-3; the match to TRBD2 covers 9 bases. CDR1 and CDR2 (germline): MNHEY, SMNVEV (reference sequence). There are 17 residues in the CDR3. Germline trimming cut 0 bases from V and 2 bases from J; bases unmatched to any gene: 6.